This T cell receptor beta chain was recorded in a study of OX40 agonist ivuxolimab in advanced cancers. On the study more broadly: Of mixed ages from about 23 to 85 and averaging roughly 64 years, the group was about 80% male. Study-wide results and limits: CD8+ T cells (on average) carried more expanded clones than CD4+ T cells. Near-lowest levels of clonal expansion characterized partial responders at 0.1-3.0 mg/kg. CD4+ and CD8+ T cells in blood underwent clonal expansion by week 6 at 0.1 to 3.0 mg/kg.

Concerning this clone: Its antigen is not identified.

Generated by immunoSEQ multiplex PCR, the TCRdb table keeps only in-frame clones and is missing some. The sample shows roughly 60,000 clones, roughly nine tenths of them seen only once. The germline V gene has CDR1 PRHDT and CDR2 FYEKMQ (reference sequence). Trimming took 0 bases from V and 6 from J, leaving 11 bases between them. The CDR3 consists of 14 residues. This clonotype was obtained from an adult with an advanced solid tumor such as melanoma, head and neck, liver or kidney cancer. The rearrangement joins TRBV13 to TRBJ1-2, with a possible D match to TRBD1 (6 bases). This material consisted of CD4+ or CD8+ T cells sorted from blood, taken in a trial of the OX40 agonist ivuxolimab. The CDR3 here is CASSLGQGLHGYTF. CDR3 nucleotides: TGTGCCAGCAGCTTAGGACAGGGCTTGCATGGCTACACCTTC.